This note documents a single TCR beta chain sequence. Antigen: not known. CD45RO-negative, CCR7-selected cells formed the naive CD8 fraction, which excluded terminally differentiated effector memory CD45RA+ cells. The CDR3 is 13 residues long. V was shortened by 7 bases and J by 2 bases, with 12 bases between the two germline ends. Looked up from germline, CDR1 is SQVTM and CDR2 is ANQGSEA. This sample was taken from a study of shared clonotypes between healthy human individuals. General study points: Generation probabilities were higher for clonotypes shared across all four sorted-subset donors than for unshared ones. Sampling covered blood only; tissue repertoires likely differ.

Profiled with immunoSEQ multiplex PCR; TCRdb holds only in-frame clones, not every one. The sample holds about 2.1 million clones, about 92% seen once. The chain links TRBV29-1 to TRBJ2-1, with D possibly being TRBD2 (6 bases). Material for sequencing was naive CD8+ T cells from PBMCs. The sequence was obtained from a man younger than 30 in good health. Some clones in this sample may be carry-over from other donors' samples. The CDR3 DNA is TGCAGCGCCAGGCGGGGCGCCTACAATGAGCAGTTCTTC. Its translation is CSARRGAYNEQFF.